These 27 T cell receptor beta chains came from one sample sequenced in a study of post-analysis software for immune sequencing data (dated by TCRdb to the mid-2010s). These TCRs are of unknown antigen specificity. Broad study findings and their caveats: Patients showed significantly higher frequencies than controls for about 5 TRBV segments, among them TRBV5-6, TRBV5-1 and TRBV20-1.

The receptor library was made with PCR. Sequenced using an Illumina HiSeq 2500. To reduce PCR and sequencing biases, unique molecular identifiers were built into the TCR beta cDNA libraries. TCRdb reprocessing: public reads trimmed at Q25 with fastp, clones called with MiXCR, in-frame beta chains kept. CDR3 protein sequences are deduplicated, and each keeps its most common genes and DNA. A total of roughly 580,000 distinct CDR3 sequences appear in this sample, around 40% of them only once. More than 1.5% of the sample is held by the ten biggest clonotypes. Sample: blood. The receptor set was obtained from a girl between 5 and 17 years old with multiple sclerosis.

This clonotype was picked up a small number of times. The chain has TRBV29-1 and TRBJ1-2, with a weak D call TRBD1 (6 bases). Germline CDR1 SQVTM, CDR2 ANQGSEA. Trimming cost V 1 base and J 4 bases, with 13 bases left between them. This CDR3 region has 14 residues. CDR3 region: CSVEGAGAGYGYTF. For the CDR3, the DNA is TGCAGCGTTGAAGGTGCAGGGGCGGGCTATGGCTACACCTTC.

In its sample, this clonotype was seen a few times. This chain's CDR3 is CASTYGQGDGYTF. CDR3 in DNA: TGTGCCAGCACTTACGGACAGGGGGATGGCTACACCTTC. This chain joins TRBV12-3 or TRBV12-4 and TRBJ1-2; 10 bases match TRBD1. V lost 7 bases, J lost 6 bases, and 5 bases stayed unmatched. The CDR3 runs to 13 residues.

The rearrangement uses TRBV3-1 and TRBJ1-5; perhaps TRBD1 as D (6 bases). Trimming removed 5 bases from V and 4 bases from J, with 12 bases in between. Germline CDR1 is LGHDT and CDR2 is YNNKEL (reference sequence). The CDR3 has 14 amino acids. This CDR3 is CASSSQGMNQPQHF. CDR3 DNA sequence: TGTGCCAGCAGCTCCCAGGGGATGAATCAGCCCCAGCATTTT.

The chain uses TRBV10-3 and TRBJ2-7, with 10 positions matching TRBD2. Unmatched junction bases numbered 16, after V lost 7 bases and J lost 7 bases. The CDR3 spans 16 residues. Germline V CDR1 and CDR2: ENHRY, SYGVKD. The CDR3 DNA reads as TGTGCCATCACCCCTAGCGGGGGCCTCTCCTACAATGAGCAGTACTTC. It specifies CAITPSGGLSYNEQYF.

This clonotype was detected once. The junction departs from the called germline gene at one end, perhaps through a read error. The CDR3, as DNA: TGTGCCAGCAGTTTTTCCAGAGCTTCCTGCGAGCAGTACTTC. As protein: CASSFSRASCEQYF. The chain combines TRBV12-3 or TRBV12-4 with TRBJ2-4; D is undetermined. With the DNA end fitting TRBJ2-7 better, the J assignment may be wrong. The CDR3 totals 14 residues.

This clonotype turned up a few times. V gene TRBV12-3 or TRBV12-4 combines with J gene TRBJ1-2; maybe TRBD1 (6 bases). V lost 6 bases and J lost 6, with 14 bases in between. This CDR3 spans 13 amino acids. Here the CDR3 reads CASSSLGGDGYTF. CDR3 bases: TGTGCCAGCAGCTCCCTTGGGGGCGATGGCTACACCTTC.

This chain links TRBV13 with TRBJ2-7; D may be TRBD2 (6 bases). The V end was cut by 5 bases, the J end by 3 bases, with 17 bases between. The CDR3 covers 15 residues. Germline CDR1 and CDR2: PRHDT and FYEKMQ (reference sequence). Here the CDR3 reads CASSTSAGSFYEQYF. The CDR3 DNA reads as TGTGCCAGCAGCACTTCCGCGGGAAGCTTCTACGAGCAGTACTTC.

This clonotype was seen more than once but under ten times. The V gene is TRBV29-1, the J gene TRBJ2-5; unclear D gene. The end of the DNA fits TRBJ2-7 better, so the J call may be wrong. The CDR3 runs 11 residues. CDR1 and CDR2 from the germline V gene are SQVTM and ANQGSEA. CDR3 residues: CSVDGIHEQYF. CDR3 DNA sequence: TGCAGCGTTGATGGGATCCACGAGCAGTACTTC.

This clonotype has only a few counts. The V gene is TRBV12-3 or TRBV12-4, the J gene TRBJ2-3, with 10 bases matching TRBD2. This CDR3 is 14 amino acids long. J lost 2 bases, V lost 6 bases, and 2 bases had no gene match. In nucleotides, the CDR3 is TGTGCCAGCAGACTAGCGGGGCTCACAGATACGCAGTATTTT. It specifies CASRLAGLTDTQYF.

The V gene is TRBV11-1, the J gene TRBJ2-3, with D unclear. The CDR3 contains 15 residues. The V gene lost 5 bases and the J gene lost 2 bases, with 14 bases spanning the gap. CDR1 and CDR2 from the germline V gene are SGHAT and FQDESV (reference sequence). CDR3 loop: CASSASGPLTDTQYF. DNA of the CDR3: TGTGCCAGCAGCGCGTCCGGGCCCCTCACAGATACGCAGTATTTT.

This chain joins TRBV2 and TRBJ2-1; D is possibly TRBD2 (6 bases). Germline CDR1 is SNHLY and CDR2 is FYNNEI. Trimming cost V 2 bases and J 0 bases, with 8 bases left between them. This CDR3 has 15 amino acids. The CDR3 DNA is TGTGCCAGCAGTGAAACTAGCCGCTCCTACAATGAGCAGTTCTTC. Its protein is CASSETSRSYNEQFF.

This chain uses TRBV7-2 with TRBJ2-3; D gene unclear. The CDR3 covers 12 residues. V was trimmed by 2 bases and J by 7 bases, leaving 7 bases between them. Per the germline V gene, CDR1 is SGHTA and CDR2 is FQGNSA. The CDR3 is CASSLSKYTQYF. The CDR3 DNA reads TGTGCCAGCAGCTTATCGAAATATACGCAGTATTTT.

The genes are TRBV20-1 and TRBJ2-3, with D possibly being TRBD2 (6 bases). CDR3 length: 16 amino acids. Trimming removed 3 bases at V and 9 bases at J, with 25 bases between. CDR1 and CDR2 (germline): DFQATT, SNEGSKA (reference sequence). The DNA for the CDR3 is TGCAGTGCTAGGCCCAGACTAGACGCACGGGGAGACACGCAGTATTTT. It specifies CSARPRLDARGDTQYF.

The V call is TRBV6-5, the J call TRBJ1-1; D remains unclear. The germline V gene encodes CDR1 MNHEY and CDR2 SVGAGI. This CDR3 is 12 amino acids long. The germline V and J ends were trimmed by 6 bases and 10 bases, with 15 bases remaining between them. The CDR3 reads CASSSDPSVAFF. The DNA of the CDR3 is TGTGCCAGCAGCTCCGACCCATCCGTAGCTTTCTTT.

This clonotype turned up a few times. The rearrangement uses TRBV28 and TRBJ2-7; no definite D call. Trimming stripped 5 bases from V and 2 bases from J, with 10 bases between. Germline V CDR1 and CDR2: MDHEN, SYDVKM. The CDR3 is 13 residues long. The CDR3 is CASSPWSTYEQYF. CDR3 in DNA: TGTGCCAGCAGTCCCTGGTCTACCTACGAGCAGTACTTC. Based on the CDR3 plus reference TRBV28 and TRBJ2-7, the full variable domain is DVKVTQSSRYLVKRTGEKVFLECVQDMDHENMFWYRQDPGLGLRLIYFSYDVKMKEKGDIPEGYSVSREKKERFSLILESASTNQTSMYLCASSPWSTYEQYFGPGTRLTVT.

V usage is TRBV5-1 and J usage is TRBJ1-2, with D maybe TRBD1 (5 bases). The CDR3 is 15 residues long. Per the germline V gene, CDR1 is SGHRS and CDR2 is YFSETQ. V lost 3 bases to trimming and J lost 4 bases, with 16 bases between them. The CDR3 loop is CASSSGTSSAYGYTF. The CDR3 DNA is TGCGCCAGCAGCTCCGGGACCTCGAGCGCCTATGGCTACACCTTC.

The CDR3 spells CSARVFGRALDGMNTEAFF. The CDR3 DNA is TGCAGTGCTAGAGTCTTTGGAAGGGCCCTTGACGGTATGAACACTGAAGCTTTCTTT. The chain recombines TRBV20-1 with TRBJ1-1; D is unclear. This CDR3 contains 19 residues. The V end lost 1 base, the J end lost 0 bases, and 24 bases lay between the germline ends. Per the germline V gene, CDR1 is DFQATT and CDR2 is SNEGSKA (reference sequence).

Points on this clonotype: Compared with germline, one end of the junction differs, possibly owing to a read error. The chain uses TRBV10-2 and TRBJ2-7; 7 bases fit TRBD2. This CDR3 comprises 18 residues. Germline assignment: CDR1 WSHSY and CDR2 SAAADI. In DNA, the CDR3 is TGCGCCAGCAGTGAGTCCTTAATAGACCCGGGACTATCCTGCGAGCAGTACTTC. It encodes CASSESLIDPGLSCEQYF.

J is TRBJ1-6 and V is TRBV12-3 or TRBV12-4; D may be TRBD1 (5 bases). This CDR3 has 14 amino acids. V was trimmed by 4 bases and J by 10 bases, leaving 14 bases between them. The CDR3 sequence is CASSSGPTSSPLHF. The CDR3 bases are TGTGCCAGCAGTTCGGGACCTACAAGCTCACCCCTCCACTTT.

The rearrangement uses TRBV7-2 and TRBJ1-1, with a possible D match to TRBD1 (6 bases). Trimming pared 5 bases from V and 11 bases from J, leaving 18 bases between. The CDR3 consists of 13 residues. Germline loops: CDR1 SGHTA, CDR2 FQGNSA. CDR3 sequence: CASSLKGGFGAFF. The DNA for the CDR3 is TGTGCCAGCAGCCTGAAAGGGGGGTTTGGGGCTTTCTTT. Drawing the rest from reference TRBV7-2 and TRBJ1-1, the complete variable domain is GAGVSQSPSNKVTEKGKDVELRCDPISGHTALYWYRQSLGQGLEFLIYFQGNSAPDKSGLPSDRFSAERTGGSVSTLTIQRTQQEDSAVYLCASSLKGGFGAFFGQGTRLTVV.

The sample holds a few counts of this clonotype. The chain couples TRBV3-1 to TRBJ1-5, with D hard to call. The CDR3 contains 14 residues. V lost 4 bases to trimming and J lost 3 bases, with 10 bases between them. Germline assignment: CDR1 LGHDT and CDR2 YNNKEL (reference sequence). The CDR3 loop reads CASSRSTVNQPQHF. In DNA, the CDR3 is TGTGCCAGCAGCCGATCAACAGTCAATCAGCCCCAGCATTTT.

The chain carries TRBV28 and TRBJ2-6; D is undetermined. Germline-derived CDR1 and CDR2 are MDHEN and SYDVKM. V shed 11 bases and J shed 0 bases, with 5 bases lying between them. The CDR3 contains 12 residues. The CDR3 sequence is CAASSGANVLTF. The CDR3 DNA sequence: TGTGCCGCAAGCTCTGGGGCCAACGTCCTGACTTTC.

The rearrangement joins TRBV2 to TRBJ2-6, with D tentatively TRBD2 (7 bases). Trimming left V 7 bases short and J 4 bases short, with 14 bases between. The CDR3 runs 15 residues. Germline V gene data show CDR1 as SNHLY and CDR2 as FYNNEI. The CDR3 here is CASTRGGTGANVLTF. The CDR3 nucleotides are TGTGCCAGCACTAGGGGGGGAACCGGGGCCAACGTCCTGACTTTC.

The gene calls are TRBV20-1 and TRBJ2-1, with 9 bases matching TRBD2. This CDR3 region has 14 residues. J gave up 7 bases and V 1 base, and 5 bases lay outside the gene matches. The germline V gene encodes CDR1 DFQATT and CDR2 SNEGSKA (reference sequence). Here the CDR3 reads CSARVLSGRNEQFF. Written as DNA, the CDR3 is TGCAGTGCTAGAGTTCTCAGCGGGAGGAATGAGCAGTTCTTC.

The rearrangement joins TRBV29-1 to TRBJ1-2; unclear D gene. The CDR3 contains 12 residues. Trimming removed 7 bases from V and 6 bases from J, with 15 bases in between. In germline, CDR1 is SQVTM, CDR2 ANQGSEA. The CDR3 loop reads CSATRGADGYTF. The CDR3 bases are TGCAGCGCAACCCGGGGAGCGGATGGCTACACCTTC. Full variable domain (rest looked up from reference TRBV29-1 and TRBJ1-2): SAVISQKPSRDICQRGTSLTIQCQVDSQVTMMFWYRQQPGQSLTLIATANQGSEATYESGFVIDKFPISRPNLTFSTLTVSNMSPEDSSIYLCSATRGADGYTFGSGTRLTVV.

The V call is TRBV24-1, the J call TRBJ1-1; a weak D match, TRBD1 (5 bases). Germline V gene sequence: CDR1 KGHDR, CDR2 SFDVKD. V lost 4 bases, J lost 7 bases, and 9 bases lay in between. The CDR3 has 12 residues. Here the CDR3 reads CATSDGTVEAFF. In nucleotides, the CDR3 is TGTGCCACCAGTGACGGGACTGTTGAAGCTTTCTTT.

As regards this clonotype: A junction boundary mismatches the germline segment, possibly from a read error. The rearrangement links TRBV6-5 to TRBJ2-7; 11 nucleotides agree with TRBD2. This CDR3 region has 15 residues. Per germline, CDR1 MNHEY and CDR2 SVGAGI. The CDR3 loop reads CASSPGLADYYVQYF. The CDR3 DNA sequence: TGTGCCAGCAGCCCGGGACTAGCGGACTACTACGTGCAGTACTTC.